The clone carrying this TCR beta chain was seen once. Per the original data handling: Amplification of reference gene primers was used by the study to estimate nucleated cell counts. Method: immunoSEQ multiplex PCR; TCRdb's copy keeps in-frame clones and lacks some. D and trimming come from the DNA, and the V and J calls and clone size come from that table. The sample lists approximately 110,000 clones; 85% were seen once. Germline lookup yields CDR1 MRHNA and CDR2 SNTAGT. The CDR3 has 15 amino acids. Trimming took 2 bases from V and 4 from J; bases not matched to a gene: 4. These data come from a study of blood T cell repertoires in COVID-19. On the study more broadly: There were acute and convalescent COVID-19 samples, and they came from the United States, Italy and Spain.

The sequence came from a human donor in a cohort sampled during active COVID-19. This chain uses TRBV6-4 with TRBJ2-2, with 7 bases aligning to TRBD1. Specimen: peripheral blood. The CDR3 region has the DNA TGTGCCAGCAGTGACACTTCAGGGGGCACCGGGGAGCTGTTTTTT. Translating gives CASSDTSGGTGELFF.